This TCR beta chain is drawn from a study of T-cell reconstitution after alpha-beta-depleted transplantation in children. The V and J ends lost 6 bases and 2 bases, in that order; junction bases with no gene match: 12. Germline V gives CDR1 MNHEY, CDR2 SVGEGT. This CDR3 has 17 residues. Preparation of the TCRbeta library used unique molecular identifiers. MiXCR, applied by TCRdb to the PCR reads, yields one record per CDR3 protein. The sample shows about 480,000 distinct CDR3 sequences, around 12% of them seen only once. The J gene is TRBJ2-2, the V gene TRBV6-2 or TRBV6-3, with 7 positions matching TRBD1. This clonotype was obtained from a human donor who donated a stem cell graft to a child with combined immunodeficiency. Sequences were derived from PBMCs from the stem cell graft donor, sampled from the stem cell graft. This chain's CDR3 is CASRGNGQVNNTGELFF. Written as DNA, the CDR3 is TGTGCCAGCAGGGGGAATGGACAGGTTAATAACACCGGGGAGCTGTTTTTT.